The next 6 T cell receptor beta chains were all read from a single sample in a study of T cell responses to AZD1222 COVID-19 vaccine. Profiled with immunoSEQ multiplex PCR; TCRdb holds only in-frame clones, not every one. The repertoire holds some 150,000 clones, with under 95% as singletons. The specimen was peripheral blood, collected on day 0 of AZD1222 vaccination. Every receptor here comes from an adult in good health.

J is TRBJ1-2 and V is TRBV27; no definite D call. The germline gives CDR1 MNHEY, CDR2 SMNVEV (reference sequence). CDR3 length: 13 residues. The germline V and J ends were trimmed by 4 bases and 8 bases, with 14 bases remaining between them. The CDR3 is CASSSSLASGYTF. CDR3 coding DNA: TGTGCCAGCAGTTCCTCCCTCGCCTCCGGCTACACCTTC.

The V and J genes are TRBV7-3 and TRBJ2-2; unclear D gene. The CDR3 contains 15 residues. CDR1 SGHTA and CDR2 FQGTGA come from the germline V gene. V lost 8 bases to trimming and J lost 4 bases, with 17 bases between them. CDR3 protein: CASALAHPGTGELFF. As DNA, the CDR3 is TGTGCCAGCGCGTTGGCTCACCCAGGCACCGGGGAGCTGTTTTTT. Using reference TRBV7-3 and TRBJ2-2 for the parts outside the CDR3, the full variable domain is GAGVSQTPSNKVTEKGKYVELRCDPISGHTALYWYRQSLGQGPEFLIYFQGTGAADDSGLPNDRFFAVRPEGSVSTLKIQRTERGDSAVYLCASALAHPGTGELFFGEGSRLTVL.

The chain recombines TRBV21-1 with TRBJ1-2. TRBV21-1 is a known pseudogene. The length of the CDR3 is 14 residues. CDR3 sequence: CASSLEGHRYGYTF. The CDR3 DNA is TGTGCCAGCAGCCTCGAGGGGCATCGGTATGGCTACACCTTC.

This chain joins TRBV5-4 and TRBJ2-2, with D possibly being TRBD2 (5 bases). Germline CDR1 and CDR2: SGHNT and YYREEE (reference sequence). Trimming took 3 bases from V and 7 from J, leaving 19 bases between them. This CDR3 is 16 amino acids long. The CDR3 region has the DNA TGTGCCAGCAGCTCCTCCGACGGATATGGGAGCGGGGAGCTGTTTTTT. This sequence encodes CASSSSDGYGSGELFF.

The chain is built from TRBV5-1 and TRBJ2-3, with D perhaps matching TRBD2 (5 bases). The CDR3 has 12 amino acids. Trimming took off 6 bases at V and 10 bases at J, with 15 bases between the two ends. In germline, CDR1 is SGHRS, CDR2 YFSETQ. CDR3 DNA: TGCGCCAGCAAAGACGGATTCGGGGCGCAGTATTTT. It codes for CASKDGFGAQYF.

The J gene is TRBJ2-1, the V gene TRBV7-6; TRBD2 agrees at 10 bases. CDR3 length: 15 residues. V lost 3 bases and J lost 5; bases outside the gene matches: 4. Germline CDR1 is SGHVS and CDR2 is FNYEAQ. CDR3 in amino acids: CASSLQRGGNNEQFF. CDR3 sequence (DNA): TGTGCCAGCAGCTTGCAGCGGGGGGGTAACAATGAGCAGTTCTTC.